The clone carrying this T cell receptor beta chain has ten or more counts. This sample stems from a study of early T cells in non-severe SARS-CoV-2 infection. Trimming stripped 2 bases from V and 1 base from J, with 8 bases between. The CDR3 covers 14 residues. CDR1 and CDR2 from the germline V gene are KGHSH and LQKENI. As part of library construction, unique molecular identifiers were attached to individual cDNA molecules. MiXCR was run by TCRdb on the 5' RACE reads, yielding one entry per CDR3 protein. The sample has over 55,000 distinct CDR3 sequences, around 12% seen once. The source of this sequence is an adult who was a healthcare worker with PCR-confirmed SARS-CoV-2 infection or an uninfected control (not recorded which). The rearrangement joins TRBV18 to TRBJ2-5, with a possible D match to TRBD1 (6 bases). The sample was whole blood. The CDR3 sequence is CASSPGQPQETQYF. The CDR3 DNA reads as TGTGCCAGCTCACCAGGACAGCCCCAAGAGACCCAGTACTTC.